The 8 T cell receptor beta chains in this list originate from one sample, sequenced in a study of Ad26.COV2.S vaccination and SARS-CoV-2 variants. This sample's treatment: around 19 received Ad26.COV2.S at low or high dose, single or two shots; a few received placebo; per-sample allocation not given. Sampling was performed 63 days after the first vaccine or placebo injection. The assay was immunoSEQ multiplex PCR, and TCRdb's table has in-frame clones only and misses some. The sample has about 350,000 clones, around nine tenths seen once. Material: peripheral blood, obtained in a trial of Ad26.COV2.S vaccine versus placebo. Every receptor here comes from a person aged 18 to 65 who received the Ad26.COV2.S COVID-19 vaccine or a placebo.

On this clone itself: One end of the junction fails to match germline, which may point to a read error. V is TRBV3-1 (or the pseudogene TRBV3-2) and J is TRBJ1-1, with unresolved D. Germline assignment: CDR1 LGHDT and CDR2 YNNKEL (reference sequence). The length of the CDR3 is 10 residues. The CDR3 sequence is CASSQVQVVF. The CDR3 coding sequence is TGTGCCAGCAGCCAAGTTCAAGTGGTCTTT.

V gene TRBV12-3 or TRBV12-4 combines with J gene TRBJ1-2; D possibly corresponds to TRBD1 (5 bases). Trimming took 5 bases from V and 5 from J, leaving 12 bases between them. The CDR3 consists of 13 residues. The CDR3 region is CASSPDRLYGYTF. The DNA for the CDR3 is TGTGCCAGCAGTCCTGACAGACTATATGGCTACACCTTC.

The chain carries TRBV7-9 and TRBJ2-2; a weak D match, TRBD1 (5 bases). Germline assignment: CDR1 SEHNR and CDR2 FQNEAQ (reference sequence). The V gene lost 5 bases and the J gene lost 5 bases, with 12 bases spanning the gap. The CDR3 has 14 amino acids. The CDR3 reads CASSTQQVTGELFF. The CDR3, as DNA: TGTGCCAGCAGCACCCAACAGGTTACCGGGGAGCTGTTTTTT.

The V call is TRBV19, the J call TRBJ2-5; 10 positions match TRBD2. The CDR3 sequence is 13 residues long. V lost 7 bases, J lost 3 bases, and 2 bases stayed unmatched. CDR1 and CDR2 (germline): LNHDA, SQIVND (reference sequence). The CDR3 region is CASMLAGEETQYF. The CDR3 bases are TGTGCCAGTATGCTAGCGGGGGAAGAGACCCAGTACTTC.

The rearrangement joins TRBV7-9 to TRBJ1-4, with D possibly being TRBD1 (5 bases). The germline gives CDR1 SEHNR, CDR2 FQNEAQ (reference sequence). The CDR3 consists of 16 residues. V was trimmed by 5 bases and J by 8 bases, leaving 21 bases between them. As DNA, the CDR3 is TGTGCCAGCAGCCCACCCACTGGCAGGGAGAGGGAAAAACTGTTTTTT. Encoded protein: CASSPPTGREREKLFF.

The chain combines TRBV6-1 with TRBJ1-1; no firm D call. Germline CDR1 MNHNS, CDR2 SASEGT. The CDR3 is 13 amino acids. The V end lost 2 bases, the J end lost 2 bases, and 6 bases lay between the germline ends. CDR3 DNA: TGTGCCAGCAGTGAAACATCCAACACTGAAGCTTTCTTT. It is translated as CASSETSNTEAFF.

The rearrangement links TRBV6-5 to TRBJ2-7; unclear D gene. V was clipped by 7 bases and J by 1 base, with 17 bases between them. The CDR3 has 15 amino acids. The germline gives CDR1 MNHEY, CDR2 SVGAGI. DNA of the CDR3: TGTGCCAGCACCTACGGCCTCGGCGATTCCTACGAGCAGTACTTC. Encoded protein: CASTYGLGDSYEQYF.

This clone appeared a few times. The J gene is TRBJ1-3, the V gene TRBV18; perhaps TRBD1 as D (5 bases). The CDR3 consists of 15 residues. V lost 3 bases and J 7 bases, leaving 16 bases between the germline ends. Germline V lookup: CDR1 KGHSH, CDR2 LQKENI. CDR3 protein: CASSPPSGAGNTIYF. CDR3 sequence (DNA): TGTGCCAGCTCACCGCCGTCGGGCGCAGGGAACACCATATATTTT.